The 17 T cell receptor beta chains presented below share a single source sample, sequenced in a study of blood T cell repertoires in COVID-19 (dated by TCRdb to the early 2020s). The library was produced with the immunoSEQ multiplex PCR assay. The immuneACCESS repertoire file appears here via TCRdb, limited to in-frame rearrangements. These files lack a portion of the clones; in checked studies, under half of the deficit traces to unresolved V genes, and the cause of the others is not known. This sample lists 150,000 to 200,000 clones; about 93% were detected once. The top ten clonotypes cover about 4.5% of the sample. The sample taken for sequencing was peripheral blood. The origin of the receptors is a woman between 45 and 60 years old with acute or convalescent COVID-19.

The V call is TRBV28, the J call TRBJ2-3, with a weak D call TRBD2 (6 bases). In germline, CDR1 is MDHEN, CDR2 SYDVKM. This CDR3 contains 13 residues. Trimming removed 7 bases at V and 3 bases at J, with 11 bases between. The CDR3 sequence is CASTSGGTDTQYF. CDR3 nucleotide sequence: TGTGCCAGCACCTCCGGGGGTACAGATACGCAGTATTTT.

V usage is TRBV5-4 and J usage is TRBJ1-3; D is undetermined. V lost 0 bases, J lost 5 bases, and 6 bases lay in between. Germline values: CDR1 SGHNT, CDR2 YYREEE (reference sequence). The CDR3 has 13 amino acids. The DNA for the CDR3 is TGTGCCAGCAGCTTGGATAGCCGAAACACCATATATTTT. Translating it yields CASSLDSRNTIYF. The variable domain in full, with the rest retrieved from reference TRBV5-4 and TRBJ1-3, is ETGVTQSPTHLIKTRGQQVTLRCSSQSGHNTVSWYQQALGQGPQFIFQYYREEENGRGNFPPRFSGLQFPNYSSELNVNALELDDSALYLCASSLDSRNTIYFGEGSWLTVV.

The chain links TRBV29-1 to TRBJ2-5; D possibly corresponds to TRBD1 (6 bases). The CDR3 contains 15 residues. V lost 3 bases, J lost 5 bases, and 19 bases lay in between. CDR1 is SQVTM, CDR2 ANQGSEA, per germline. The CDR3 here is CSVEARDKGPETQYF. The DNA of the CDR3 is TGCAGCGTTGAGGCCCGGGACAAGGGGCCGGAGACCCAGTACTTC.

This chain joins TRBV24-1 and TRBJ2-1, with 9 positions matching TRBD2. Germline CDR1 reads KGHDR; CDR2 reads SFDVKD. V dropped 7 bases and J dropped 7; count of bases not matched to a gene: 10. This CDR3 has 15 amino acids. The DNA for the CDR3 is TGTGCCACCAGCGACGTTACGGCGGGAGGGAATGAGCAGTTCTTC. Residues: CATSDVTAGGNEQFF.

This chain's CDR3 is CASSLQGPGQPQHF. The CDR3 nucleotides are TGTGCCAGCAGCCTACAGGGTCCCGGGCAGCCCCAGCATTTT. V is TRBV27 and J is TRBJ1-5, with D maybe TRBD1 (6 bases). The V gene lost 6 bases and the J gene lost 7 bases, with 16 bases spanning the gap. CDR3 length: 14 residues. CDR1 MNHEY and CDR2 SMNVEV come from the germline V gene (reference sequence).

The chain carries TRBV30 and TRBJ1-2, with D unresolved. The V end was cut by 0 bases, the J end by 5 bases, with 16 bases between. Per germline, CDR1 GTSNPN and CDR2 SVGIG (reference sequence). CDR3 size: 15 residues. The CDR3 bases are TGTGCCTGGAGTGTAGGCGGGCCCAGGTGGTATGGCTACACCTTC. It yields the protein CAWSVGGPRWYGYTF. The full variable domain, its missing parts supplied by reference TRBV30 and TRBJ1-2, is SQTIHQWPATLVQPVGSPLSLECTVEGTSNPNLYWYRQAAGRGLQLLFYSVGIGQISSEVPQNLSASRPQDRQFILSSKKLLLSDSGFYLCAWSVGGPRWYGYTFGSGTRLTVV.

V is TRBV7-8 and J is TRBJ2-1; TRBD2 matches at 8 bases. This CDR3 has 16 residues. Unmatched junction bases numbered 13, after V lost 7 bases and J lost 5 bases. Germline CDR1 reads SGHVS; CDR2 reads FQNEAQ. CDR3 DNA sequence: TGTGCCAGCACCATTTCAGCCAGCGGGGGAAACAATGAGCAGTTCTTC. Residues: CASTISASGGNNEQFF.

V and J are TRBV24-1 and TRBJ2-6; unclear D gene. The V gene lost 4 bases and the J gene lost 2 bases, with 8 bases spanning the gap. The CDR3 runs 15 residues. CDR1 and CDR2 (germline): KGHDR, SFDVKD. DNA for the CDR3: TGTGCCACCAGTGACCGCGGAACTGGGGCCAACGTCCTGACTTTC. This gives the protein CATSDRGTGANVLTF.

The genes are TRBV27 and TRBJ1-1; D ambiguous. V was pared by 8 bases and J by 1 base, with 11 bases between. This CDR3 comprises 13 residues. The V gene's germline CDR1 is MNHEY and CDR2 SMNVEV (reference sequence). The CDR3 is CASSRAGNTEAFF. CDR3 nucleotide sequence: TGTGCCAGCTCAAGGGCGGGGAACACTGAAGCTTTCTTT.

The V gene is TRBV2, the J gene TRBJ2-3; 7 nucleotides align to TRBD2. With V trimmed by 4 bases and J by 0 bases, 4 bases remained unmatched. From germline, CDR1 is SNHLY and CDR2 FYNNEI. This CDR3 has 15 residues. The CDR3 DNA sequence: TGTGCCAGCAGTGCACTAGCGTTTAGCACAGATACGCAGTATTTT. Translation: CASSALAFSTDTQYF.

As regards this clone: One junction end disagrees with the germline gene, perhaps due to a read error. J is TRBJ2-4 and V is TRBV4-1; TRBD1 is a possible D gene (5 bases). Germline V CDR1 and CDR2: MGHRA, YSYEKL. There are 13 residues in the CDR3. DNA of the CDR3: TGCGCCAGCAGCCAAGTGGGCGCAGAGACAGTGTGTTTC. It codes for CASSQVGAETVCF.

The rearrangement links TRBV12-3 or TRBV12-4 to TRBJ1-2, with D unclear. Trimming removed 8 bases at V and 8 bases at J, with 9 bases between. The CDR3 contains 10 residues. The CDR3 nucleotides read TGTGCCAGCCCTCCGGGAGGCTACACCTTC. Protein product: CASPPGGYTF.

The V and J genes are TRBV27 and TRBJ1-5, with 7 bases lining up with TRBD1. Per germline, CDR1 MNHEY and CDR2 SMNVEV (reference sequence). The junction had 6 bases not matched to a gene; V was cut back by 0 bases and J by 7 bases. There are 15 residues in the CDR3. The CDR3 DNA reads as TGTGCCAGCAGTTTATCCCGGACAGGTGCCCAGCCCCAGCATTTT. It translates to CASSLSRTGAQPQHF.

This rearrangement joins TRBV7-8 to TRBJ1-2; a possible D gene is TRBD1 (5 bases). CDR3 length: 16 amino acids. V was clipped by 5 bases and J by 2 bases, with 18 bases between them. Germline CDR1 and CDR2: SGHVS and FQNEAQ. CDR3 amino acids: CASSVRRNRGNYGYTF. As DNA, the CDR3 is TGTGCCAGCAGCGTTAGAAGGAATCGGGGGAACTATGGCTACACCTTC.

The genes are TRBV30 and TRBJ1-6, with no clear D. Trimming shortened V by 2 bases and J by 0 bases, and 5 bases separated the two germline ends. The CDR3 extends over 14 amino acids. CDR1 and CDR2 (germline): GTSNPN, SVGIG (reference sequence). The CDR3, as DNA: TGTGCCTGGAGTCTAAGCTCCTATAATTCACCCCTCCACTTT. It specifies CAWSLSSYNSPLHF.

In nucleotides, the CDR3 is TGTGCCAGCAGTGACGGCAGGGTGCCCTCACCCCTCCACTTT. It specifies CASSDGRVPSPLHF. The J gene is TRBJ1-6, the V gene TRBV2; perhaps TRBD1 as D (5 bases). V was clipped by 3 bases and J by 10 bases, with 13 bases between them. Germline V gene data show CDR1 as SNHLY and CDR2 as FYNNEI. The CDR3 has 14 residues.

The chain combines TRBV12-3 or TRBV12-4 with TRBJ2-1; D is ambiguous. This CDR3 spans 11 amino acids. V shed 3 bases and J shed 10 bases, with 7 bases lying between them. The CDR3 DNA is TGTGCCAGCAGTTTCGCACAGGAGCAGTTCTTC. Translated: CASSFAQEQFF.